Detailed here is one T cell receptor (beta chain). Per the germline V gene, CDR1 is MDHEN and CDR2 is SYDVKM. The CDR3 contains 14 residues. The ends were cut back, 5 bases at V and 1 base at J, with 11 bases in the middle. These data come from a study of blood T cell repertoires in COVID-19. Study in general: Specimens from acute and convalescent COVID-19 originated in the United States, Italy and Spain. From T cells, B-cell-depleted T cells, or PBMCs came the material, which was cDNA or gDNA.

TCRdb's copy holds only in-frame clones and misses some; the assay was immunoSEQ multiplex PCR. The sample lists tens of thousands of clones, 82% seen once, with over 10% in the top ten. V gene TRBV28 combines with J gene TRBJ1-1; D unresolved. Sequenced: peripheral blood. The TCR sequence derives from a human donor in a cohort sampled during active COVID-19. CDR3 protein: CASSGGSWNTEAFF. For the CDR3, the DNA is TGTGCCAGCAGTGGAGGCAGCTGGAACACTGAAGCTTTCTTT.